This T cell receptor beta chain was documented in a study of tumor-infiltrating lymphocytes in primary liver carcinoma. About the research overall: The cohort included men and women aged 30 to 69 years. Tumors were staged T1-T3 N0M0 and measured 4.2 to 10 cm across.

The template, around 540 ng total RNA, yielded TCR beta cDNA made with a constant-region primer. Slightly modified ARM-PCR served as the procedure for the TCR beta libraries. These libraries came from three rounds of nested multiplex PCR. A C-beta reverse primer and TRBV1-TRBV30 forward primers served in each of the first two PCR rounds, at 9 to 10 cycles apiece. TCRdb fed the multiplex PCR reads into MiXCR, producing one record per CDR3 protein. Found here are tens of thousands of distinct CDR3 sequences, around 80% of them singletons; the top ten hold around 40%. CDR1 SGHAT and CDR2 FQNNGV come from the germline V gene. This CDR3 is built from 14 residues. Trimming removed 4 bases at V and 7 bases at J, with 16 bases between. Unsorted bulk tissue (roughly 19-31 mg) underwent RNA and DNA co-extraction.

Material for sequencing was tumor-adjacent normal liver tissue. This clonotype was sampled from a woman aged 25-40 years with primary liver carcinoma and hepatitis B virus infection. The V gene is TRBV11-2, the J gene TRBJ1-1; D possibly corresponds to TRBD1 (6 bases). As DNA, the CDR3 is TGTGCCAGCAGCTACAAGGACAGATTCATTGAAGCTTTCTTT. This translates into CASSYKDRFIEAFF. Looking up the rest from reference TRBV11-2 and TRBJ1-1 gives the full variable domain: EAGVAQSPRYKIIEKRQSVAFWCNPISGHATLYWYQQILGQGPKLLIQFQNNGVVDDSQLPKDRFSAERLKGVDSTLKIQPAKLEDSAVYLCASSYKDRFIEAFFGQGTRLTVV.